The next 24 T cell receptor beta chains were all read from a single sample in a study of blood T cell repertoires in COVID-19. Clones were sequenced by immunoSEQ multiplex PCR, and TCRdb holds only the in-frame ones, with some missing. Among about 120,000 clones, 75% to 85% were seen once, and the ten largest hold over 10%. The sequencing sample was made of peripheral blood. Source of these receptors: a human donor in a cohort sampled during active COVID-19.

The chain combines TRBV7-9 with TRBJ1-1; D might be TRBD1 (6 bases). CDR3 length equals 15 residues. Germline values: CDR1 SEHNR, CDR2 FQNEAQ (reference sequence). The germline V and J ends were trimmed by 1 base and 1 base, with 10 bases remaining between them. The CDR3 region has the DNA TGTGCCAGCAGCTTAGAAGGACAGTCGAACACTGAAGCTTTCTTT. The encoded protein is CASSLEGQSNTEAFF.

The chain is built from TRBV5-1 and TRBJ2-7; 9 bases are a match to TRBD1. This CDR3 has 14 amino acids. Per germline, CDR1 SGHRS and CDR2 YFSETQ. V shed 2 bases, J shed 2 bases, and the junction held 2 bases outside the gene matches. As DNA, the CDR3 is TGCGCCAGCAGCTTACAGGGGGCCCCCTACGAGCAGTACTTC. Its protein is CASSLQGAPYEQYF.

DNA of the CDR3: TGTGCCAGCAGCCCAGAGGGGGTACGCACAGATACGCAGTATTTT. Translated, it gives CASSPEGVRTDTQYF. The rearrangement uses TRBV7-2 and TRBJ2-3, with D possibly matching TRBD1 (6 bases). V shed 5 bases and J shed 1 base, with 13 bases lying between them. This CDR3 is built from 15 residues. Germline V gene lookup returns CDR1 SGHTA and CDR2 FQGNSA.

The chain is built from TRBV5-1 and TRBJ2-7, with D possibly being TRBD1 (6 bases). Germline CDR1 reads SGHRS; CDR2 reads YFSETQ. Trimming pared 0 bases from V and 0 bases from J, leaving 10 bases between. The CDR3 runs 15 residues. This CDR3 reads CASSLGTALSYEQYF. DNA of the CDR3: TGCGCCAGCAGCTTGGGGACAGCCCTCTCCTACGAGCAGTACTTC.

V usage is TRBV5-1 and J usage is TRBJ1-3; weak D call: TRBD1 (5 bases). This CDR3 spans 17 amino acids. Germline V gene lookup returns CDR1 SGHRS and CDR2 YFSETQ. The germline V and J ends were trimmed by 2 bases and 0 bases, with 15 bases remaining between them. CDR3 amino acids: CASSLRQRPPSGNTIYF. CDR3 DNA: TGCGCCAGCAGCTTACGACAGCGTCCCCCCTCTGGAAACACCATATATTTT. Full variable domain (outside the CDR3, taken from reference TRBV5-1 and TRBJ1-3): KAGVTQTPRYLIKTRGQQVTLSCSPISGHRSVSWYQQTPGQGLQFLFEYFSETQRNKGNFPGRFSGRQFSNSRSEMNVSTLELGDSALYLCASSLRQRPPSGNTIYFGEGSWLTVV.

The V gene is TRBV7-8, the J gene TRBJ1-5, with TRBD1 as a possible D gene (6 bases). CDR1 and CDR2 from the germline V gene are SGHVS and FQNEAQ. V lost 4 bases, J lost 4 bases, and 14 bases lay in between. CDR3 length: 15 amino acids. This CDR3 is CASSWGPIGNQPQHF. The CDR3 DNA follows: TGTGCCAGCAGCTGGGGGCCTATAGGTAATCAGCCCCAGCATTTT.

In this sample, this clone turned up a few times. The chain links TRBV2 to TRBJ1-5; D gene ambiguous. V lost 6 bases to trimming and J lost 3 bases, with 12 bases between them. Germline CDR1 SNHLY, CDR2 FYNNEI. CDR3 size: 14 residues. CDR3 in amino acids: CASRERTLNQPQHF. The CDR3 bases are TGTGCCAGCAGAGAGAGAACTCTCAATCAGCCCCAGCATTTT.

The chain carries TRBV5-1 and TRBJ1-1, with a weak D call TRBD1 (6 bases). Germline V lookup: CDR1 SGHRS, CDR2 YFSETQ. The CDR3 extends over 14 amino acids. V shed 4 bases and J shed 1 base, with 11 bases lying between them. The CDR3 here is CASSGGGQNTEAFF. CDR3 coding DNA: TGCGCCAGCAGCGGCGGGGGCCAGAACACTGAAGCTTTCTTT.

This chain links TRBV5-1 with TRBJ2-6, with 8 bases that match TRBD1. Germline assignment: CDR1 SGHRS and CDR2 YFSETQ. This CDR3 spans 18 amino acids. J was trimmed by 2 bases and V by 0 bases; bases with no gene match: 7. The CDR3 reads CASSLVGTGRTGANVLTF. CDR3 sequence (DNA): TGCGCCAGCAGCTTGGTGGGGACAGGTCGCACTGGGGCCAACGTCCTGACTTTC.

The J gene is TRBJ2-3, the V gene TRBV28; 16 positions agree with TRBD2. Germline CDR1 MDHEN, CDR2 SYDVKM. The length of the CDR3 is 16 residues. V was pared by 6 bases and J by 5 bases, with 5 bases of the junction left unmatched. In DNA, the CDR3 is TGTGCCAGCAGCAGTGGGACTAGCGGGGGGGAAGATACGCAGTATTTT. Translating it yields CASSSGTSGGEDTQYF.

This chain connects TRBV2 to TRBJ1-4; 8 bases map to TRBD1. The germline CDR1 and CDR2 sequences are SNHLY and FYNNEI. Losses at the gene ends were 6 bases for V and 2 bases for J; bases not matched to a gene: 5. The CDR3 is 15 residues long. The CDR3, as DNA: TGTGCCAGCAGCTTCAGGGGGCCGACTAATGAAAAACTGTTTTTT. It specifies CASSFRGPTNEKLFF.

The rearrangement joins TRBV24-1 to TRBJ2-2; D may be TRBD2 (5 bases). This CDR3 contains 13 residues. Germline-derived CDR1 and CDR2 are KGHDR and SFDVKD. The ends were cut back, 4 bases at V and 3 bases at J, with 5 bases in the middle. The CDR3 spells CATSDGDTGELFF. CDR3 bases: TGTGCCACCAGTGACGGGGACACCGGGGAGCTGTTTTTT.

The chain employs TRBV7-9 and TRBJ2-5; 8 bases agree with TRBD1. Germline V CDR1 and CDR2: SEHNR, FQNEAQ (reference sequence). The V and J ends lost 8 bases and 5 bases, in that order; junction bases with no gene match: 10. The CDR3 extends over 14 amino acids. CDR3 in amino acids: CASGSRQGLETQYF. The CDR3 bases are TGTGCCAGCGGATCGAGACAGGGGCTGGAGACCCAGTACTTC. Full variable domain (outside the CDR3, taken from reference TRBV7-9 and TRBJ2-5): DTGVSQNPRHKITKRGQNVTFRCDPISEHNRLYWYRQTLGQGPEFLTYFQNEAQLEKSRLLSDRFSAERPKGSFSTLEIQRTEQGDSAMYLCASGSRQGLETQYFGPGTRLLVL.

This rearrangement joins TRBV28 to TRBJ1-2; tentative D call: TRBD1 (5 bases). This CDR3 has 13 residues. V dropped 8 bases and J dropped 4 bases, with 14 bases sitting between them. The V gene's germline CDR1 is MDHEN and CDR2 SYDVKM. CDR3 sequence reads: CASGRASSYGYTF. For the CDR3, the DNA is TGTGCCAGCGGCAGGGCCTCGTCCTATGGCTACACCTTC.

CDR3 region: CASSSNRVRIDEQFF. The CDR3 nucleotides are TGTGCCAGCAGCTCCAACAGGGTGCGGATCGATGAGCAGTTCTTC. The gene calls are TRBV7-9 and TRBJ2-1, with D perhaps matching TRBD1 (6 bases). Looked up from germline, CDR1 is SEHNR and CDR2 is FQNEAQ (reference sequence). The CDR3 runs 15 residues. V lost 4 bases to trimming and J lost 8 bases, with 18 bases between them.

This chain joins TRBV9 and TRBJ2-5; tentatively, D is TRBD2 (6 bases). The germline V gene has CDR1 SGDLS and CDR2 YYNGEE. The V end was cut by 0 bases, the J end by 2 bases, with 14 bases between. CDR3 size: 16 residues. The CDR3, as DNA: TGTGCCAGCAGCGTAGGGTCAGCCGGGGGTCAAGAGACCCAGTACTTC. It translates to CASSVGSAGGQETQYF.

The chain carries TRBV6-5 and TRBJ2-7, with D possibly TRBD2 on 5 matching bases. CDR1 and CDR2 (germline): MNHEY, SVGAGI. This CDR3 comprises 13 residues. The ends were cut back, 0 bases at V and 3 bases at J, with 6 bases in the middle. The CDR3 sequence is CASSYSAGYEQYF. CDR3 DNA sequence: TGTGCCAGCAGTTACTCCGCGGGCTACGAGCAGTACTTC.

The chain employs TRBV6-1 and TRBJ2-7; 9 bases match TRBD1. This CDR3 is 16 amino acids long. V lost 2 bases and J lost 0; bases outside the gene matches: 5. Germline V gene sequence: CDR1 MNHNS, CDR2 SASEGT. CDR3: CASSERWTGASYEQYF. Here the CDR3 DNA reads TGTGCCAGCAGTGAAAGGTGGACAGGGGCCTCCTACGAGCAGTACTTC.

A single count supports this clone. J is TRBJ2-5 and V is TRBV19; 8 bases are a match to TRBD1. Germline assignment: CDR1 LNHDA and CDR2 SQIVND (reference sequence). V shed 1 base, J shed 4 bases, and the junction held 2 bases outside the gene matches. The CDR3 loop spans 14 amino acids. This CDR3 reads CASSIGTGGETQYF. The CDR3 DNA sequence: TGTGCCAGTAGTATAGGAACAGGGGGAGAGACCCAGTACTTC.

This chain joins TRBV11-2 and TRBJ1-1; 7 bases agree with TRBD1. Germline V gene data show CDR1 as SGHAT and CDR2 as FQNNGV. Trimming at V came to 7 bases and at J to 0 bases, leaving 5 bases not matched to a gene. This CDR3 has 14 residues. In nucleotides, the CDR3 is TGTGCCAGCATCCAGGACAGGTTGAACACTGAAGCTTTCTTT. This translates into CASIQDRLNTEAFF.

The rearrangement uses TRBV5-6 and TRBJ2-7, with 7 positions matching TRBD2. Germline lookup yields CDR1 SGHDT and CDR2 YYEEEE. V was pared by 7 bases and J by 3 bases, with 4 bases of the junction left unmatched. This CDR3 is built from 12 residues. The CDR3, as DNA: TGTGCCAGCCCGGGGGGAAGCTACGAGCAGTACTTC. It translates to CASPGGSYEQYF.

The chain employs TRBV6-5 and TRBJ2-3, with TRBD1 matching 7 bases. This CDR3 region has 15 residues. J gave up 0 bases and V 8 bases, and 8 bases lay outside the gene matches. Germline CDR1 and CDR2: MNHEY and SVGAGI. CDR3 sequence: CASGTGVSSTDTQYF. The CDR3 DNA reads as TGTGCCAGCGGCACAGGGGTTTCTAGCACAGATACGCAGTATTTT.

The chain links TRBV9 to TRBJ1-2; TRBD1 is a possible D gene (6 bases). CDR1 is SGDLS, CDR2 YYNGEE, per germline. V shed 0 bases and J shed 2 bases, with 8 bases lying between them. The CDR3 covers 14 residues. The DNA of the CDR3 is TGTGCCAGCAGCGTAGGGGACAAAAACTATGGCTACACCTTC. It yields the protein CASSVGDKNYGYTF.

V is TRBV28 and J is TRBJ2-5, with 8 positions matching TRBD1. There are 14 residues in the CDR3. Per germline, CDR1 MDHEN and CDR2 SYDVKM. J gave up 5 bases and V 6 bases, and 8 bases lay outside the gene matches. CDR3 protein: CASRTGQGWETQYF. In nucleotides, the CDR3 is TGTGCCAGCAGGACCGGACAGGGATGGGAGACCCAGTACTTC.